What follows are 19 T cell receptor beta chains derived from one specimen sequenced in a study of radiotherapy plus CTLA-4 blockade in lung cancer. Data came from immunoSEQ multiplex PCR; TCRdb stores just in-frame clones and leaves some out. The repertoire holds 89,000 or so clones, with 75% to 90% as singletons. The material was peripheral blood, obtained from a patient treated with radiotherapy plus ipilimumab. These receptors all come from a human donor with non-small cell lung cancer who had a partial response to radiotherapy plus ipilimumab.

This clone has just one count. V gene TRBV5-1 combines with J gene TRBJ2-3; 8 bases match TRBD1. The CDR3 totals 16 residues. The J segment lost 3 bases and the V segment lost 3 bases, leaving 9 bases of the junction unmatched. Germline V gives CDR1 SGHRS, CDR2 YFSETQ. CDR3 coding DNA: TGCGCCAGCAGCTCACCGATTGGACAGGGTACAGATACGCAGTATTTT. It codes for CASSSPIGQGTDTQYF.

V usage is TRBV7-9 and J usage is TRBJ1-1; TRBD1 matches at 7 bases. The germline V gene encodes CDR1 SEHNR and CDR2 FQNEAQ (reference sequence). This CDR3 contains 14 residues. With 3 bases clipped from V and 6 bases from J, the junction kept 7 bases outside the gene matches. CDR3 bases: TGTGCCAGCAGCTTCGGCGACAGGGAAGCTGAAGCTTTCTTT. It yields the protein CASSFGDREAEAFF.

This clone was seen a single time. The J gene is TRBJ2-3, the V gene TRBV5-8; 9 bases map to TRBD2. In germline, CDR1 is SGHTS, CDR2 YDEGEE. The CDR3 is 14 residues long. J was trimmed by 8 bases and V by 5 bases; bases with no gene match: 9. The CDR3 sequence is CASRLAGFGGTQYF. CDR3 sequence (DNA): TGTGCCAGCAGACTAGCGGGTTTCGGAGGTACGCAGTATTTT.

CDR3 DNA: TGTGCCAGCAGCTCCAGGGTTGGTTGGACCTACGAGCAGTACTTC. Its protein is CASSSRVGWTYEQYF. The chain recombines TRBV7-2 with TRBJ2-7, with a possible D match to TRBD1 (5 bases). Trimming pared 4 bases from V and 2 bases from J, leaving 15 bases between. This CDR3 region has 15 residues. Germline lookup yields CDR1 SGHTA and CDR2 FQGNSA.

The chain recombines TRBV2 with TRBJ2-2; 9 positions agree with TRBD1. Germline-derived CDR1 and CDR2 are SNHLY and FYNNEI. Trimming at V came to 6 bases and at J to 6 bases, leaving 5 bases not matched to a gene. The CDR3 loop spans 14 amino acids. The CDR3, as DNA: TGTGCCAGCAGAACCGGGACAGGGTCCGGGGAGCTGTTTTTT. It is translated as CASRTGTGSGELFF.

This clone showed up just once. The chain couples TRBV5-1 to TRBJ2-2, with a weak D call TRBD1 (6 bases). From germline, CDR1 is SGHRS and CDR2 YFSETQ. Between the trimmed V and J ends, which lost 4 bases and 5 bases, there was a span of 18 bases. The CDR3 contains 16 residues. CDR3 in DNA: TGCGCCAGCAGCCCGACCGGGACAAGAGTAACCGGGGAGCTGTTTTTT. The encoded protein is CASSPTGTRVTGELFF.

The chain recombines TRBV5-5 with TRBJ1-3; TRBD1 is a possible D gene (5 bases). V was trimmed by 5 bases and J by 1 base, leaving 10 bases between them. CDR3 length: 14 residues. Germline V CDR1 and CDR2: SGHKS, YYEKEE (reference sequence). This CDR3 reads CASRGHPSGNTIYF. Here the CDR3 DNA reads TGTGCCAGCAGAGGACACCCGTCTGGAAACACCATATATTTT. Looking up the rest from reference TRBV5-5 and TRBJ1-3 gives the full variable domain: DAGVTQSPTHLIKTRGQQVTLRCSPISGHKSVSWYQQVLGQGPQFIFQYYEKEERGRGNFPDRFSARQFPNYSSELNVNALLLGDSALYLCASRGHPSGNTIYFGEGSWLTVV.

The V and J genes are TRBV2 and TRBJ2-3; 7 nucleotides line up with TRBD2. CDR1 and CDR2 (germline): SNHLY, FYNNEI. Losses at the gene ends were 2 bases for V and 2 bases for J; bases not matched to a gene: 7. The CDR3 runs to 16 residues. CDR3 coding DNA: TGTGCCAGCAGTGAATTGGCGGGAGTGTACACAGATACGCAGTATTTT. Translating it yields CASSELAGVYTDTQYF.

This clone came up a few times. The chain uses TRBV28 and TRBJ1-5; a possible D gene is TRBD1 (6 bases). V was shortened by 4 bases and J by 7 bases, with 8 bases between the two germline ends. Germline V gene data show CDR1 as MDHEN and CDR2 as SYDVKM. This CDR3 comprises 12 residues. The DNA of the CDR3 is TGTGCCAGCAGTTACAGGGACCAGCCCCAGCATTTT. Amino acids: CASSYRDQPQHF.

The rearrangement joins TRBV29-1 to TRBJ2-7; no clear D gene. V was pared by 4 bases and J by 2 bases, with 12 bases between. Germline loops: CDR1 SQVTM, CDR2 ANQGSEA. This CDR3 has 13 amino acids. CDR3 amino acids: CSVVESYAYEQYF. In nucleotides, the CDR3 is TGCAGCGTTGTAGAGAGTTACGCCTACGAGCAGTACTTC.

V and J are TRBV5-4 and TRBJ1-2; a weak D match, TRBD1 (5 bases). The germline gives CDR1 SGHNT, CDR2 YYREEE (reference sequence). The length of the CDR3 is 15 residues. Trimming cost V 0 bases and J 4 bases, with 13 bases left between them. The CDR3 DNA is TGTGCCAGCAGCTTGGGGCGGGGCGGCGGCTATGGCTACACCTTC. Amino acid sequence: CASSLGRGGGYGYTF. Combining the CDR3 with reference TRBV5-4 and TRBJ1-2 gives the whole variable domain ETGVTQSPTHLIKTRGQQVTLRCSSQSGHNTVSWYQQALGQGPQFIFQYYREEENGRGNFPPRFSGLQFPNYSSELNVNALELDDSALYLCASSLGRGGGYGYTFGSGTRLTVV.

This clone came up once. The CDR3 DNA follows: TGTGCCAGCAGTTTATCCGGGACAGGACGCTATAGCAATCAGCCCCAGCATTTT. Its protein is CASSLSGTGRYSNQPQHF. The chain is built from TRBV27 and TRBJ1-5; the match to TRBD1 covers 8 bases. Germline CDR1 and CDR2: MNHEY and SMNVEV (reference sequence). CDR3 length equals 18 residues. V shed 0 bases, J shed 0 bases, and the junction held 7 bases outside the gene matches.

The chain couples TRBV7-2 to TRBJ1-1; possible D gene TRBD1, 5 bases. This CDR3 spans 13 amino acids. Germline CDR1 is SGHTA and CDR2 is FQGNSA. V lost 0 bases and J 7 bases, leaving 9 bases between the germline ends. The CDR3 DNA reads TGTGCCAGCAGCTTAGCGGTCGGGGGTGAAGCTTTCTTT. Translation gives CASSLAVGGEAFF. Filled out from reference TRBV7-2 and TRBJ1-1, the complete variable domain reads GAGVSQSPSNKVTEKGKDVELRCDPISGHTALYWYRQSLGQGLEFLIYFQGNSAPDKSGLPSDRFSAERTGGSVSTLTIQRTQQEDSAVYLCASSLAVGGEAFFGQGTRLTVV.

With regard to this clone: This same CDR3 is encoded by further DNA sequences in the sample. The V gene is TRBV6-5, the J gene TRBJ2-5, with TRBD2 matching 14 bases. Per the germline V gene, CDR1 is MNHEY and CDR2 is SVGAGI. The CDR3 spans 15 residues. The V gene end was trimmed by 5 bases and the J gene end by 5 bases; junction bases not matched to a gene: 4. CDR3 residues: CASSPTSGRAETQYF. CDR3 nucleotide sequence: TGTGCCAGCAGTCCGACTAGCGGGAGGGCTGAGACCCAGTACTTC.

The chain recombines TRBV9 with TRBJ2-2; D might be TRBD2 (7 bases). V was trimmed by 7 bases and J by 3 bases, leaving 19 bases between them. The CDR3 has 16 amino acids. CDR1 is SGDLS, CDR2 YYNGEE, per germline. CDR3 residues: CASHKGGQAYTGELFF. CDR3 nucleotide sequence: TGTGCCAGCCACAAGGGGGGGCAGGCGTACACCGGGGAGCTGTTTTTT. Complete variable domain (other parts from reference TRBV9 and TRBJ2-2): DSGVTQTPKHLITATGQRVTLRCSPRSGDLSVYWYQQSLDQGLQFLIQYYNGEERAKGNILERFSAQQFPDLHSELNLSSLELGDSALYFCASHKGGQAYTGELFFGEGSRLTVL.

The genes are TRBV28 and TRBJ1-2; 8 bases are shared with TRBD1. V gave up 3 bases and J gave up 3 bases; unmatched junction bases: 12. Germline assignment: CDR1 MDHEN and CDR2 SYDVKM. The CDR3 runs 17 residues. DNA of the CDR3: TGTGCCAGCAGTTTTTGGACGTCCGGGACAGGTGACTATGGCTACACCTTC. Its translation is CASSFWTSGTGDYGYTF.

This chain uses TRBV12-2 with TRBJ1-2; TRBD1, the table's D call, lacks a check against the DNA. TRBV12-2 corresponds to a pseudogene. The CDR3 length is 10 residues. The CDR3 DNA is TGTGCAAGTCGCGGGCGAGGCTACACCTTC. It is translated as CASRGRGYTF.

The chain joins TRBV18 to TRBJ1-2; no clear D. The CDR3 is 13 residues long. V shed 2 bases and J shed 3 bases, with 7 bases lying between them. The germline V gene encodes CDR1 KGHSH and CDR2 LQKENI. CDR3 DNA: TGTGCCAGCTCACCAGACGGGTACTATGGCTACACCTTC. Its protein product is CASSPDGYYGYTF.

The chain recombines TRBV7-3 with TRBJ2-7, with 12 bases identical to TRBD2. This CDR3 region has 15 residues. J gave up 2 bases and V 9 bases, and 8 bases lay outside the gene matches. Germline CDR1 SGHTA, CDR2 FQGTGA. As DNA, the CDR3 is TGTGCCAGTTCAAAGCTAGCGGGAGGGACCTACGAGCAGTACTTC. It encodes CASSKLAGGTYEQYF.